The 18 T cell receptor beta chains below come from one sample, sequenced in a study of vaccination effects on CD4 cells after COVID-19 (dated by TCRdb to 2021 to 2024). After less than eleven days of culture, CD4+ T cells were isolated with the EasySep CD4+ T cell isolation kit. Their cognate antigens are unknown. The library came from the immunoSEQ multiplex PCR assay. In its TCRdb copy, this immuneACCESS table keeps in-frame sequences only and misses some clones. Where compared with another copy, unresolved V genes explain less than half of these, and the others have no known cause. In all, the sample holds tens of thousands of clones, and 65% to 70% of those were seen once. The ten largest make up roughly 4.2% of the sample. Sample: CD4+ T cells from PBMCs cultured without peptide, taken before COVID-19 vaccination. These receptor sequences come from a human donor who received a COVID-19 vaccine.

The rearrangement links TRBV10-1 to TRBJ1-1; D perhaps matches TRBD1 (6 bases). The germline V and J ends were trimmed by 2 bases and 6 bases, with 10 bases remaining between them. CDR1 and CDR2 (germline): WNHNN, SYGVQD (reference sequence). The CDR3 covers 13 residues. CDR3 in amino acids: CASSEGQRPEAFF. The CDR3 coding sequence is TGCGCCAGCAGTGAGGGACAGAGGCCTGAAGCTTTCTTT.

The chain couples TRBV30 to TRBJ1-2; no clear D. This CDR3 region has 13 residues. Deletions cut 3 bases from V and 4 bases from J, with 12 bases between. Germline V gives CDR1 GTSNPN, CDR2 SVGIG (reference sequence). The chain's CDR3 is CAWSGGVGYGYTF. In DNA, the CDR3 is TGTGCCTGGAGCGGCGGGGTAGGCTATGGCTACACCTTC.

V is TRBV12-3 or TRBV12-4 and J is TRBJ2-5; D remains ambiguous. The germline V and J ends were trimmed by 3 bases and 2 bases, with 7 bases remaining between them. The CDR3 sequence is 13 residues long. DNA for the CDR3: TGTGCCAGCAGTTTCCACCAGCAAGAGACCCAGTACTTC. As protein: CASSFHQQETQYF.

This chain joins TRBV12-1 and TRBJ2-4. TRBV12-1 is a pseudogene segment. The CDR3 loop spans 14 amino acids. The CDR3 DNA reads TGTGCCAGCAAAATCTGGATAGCCAAAAACATTCAGTACTTC. It yields the protein CASKIWIAKNIQYF.

This chain joins TRBV19 and TRBJ2-1; possibly TRBD2 for D (5 bases). Germline CDR1 is LNHDA and CDR2 is SQIVND (reference sequence). Trimming left V 7 bases short and J 7 bases short, with 11 bases between. The CDR3 loop spans 12 amino acids. The CDR3 here is CASTSSRNEQFF. The CDR3 bases are TGTGCCAGTACTAGCTCTAGGAATGAGCAGTTCTTC.

This clone was observed a handful of times. The chain has TRBV6-6 and TRBJ1-5; D is uncertain. This CDR3 has 13 amino acids. Trimming took off 0 bases at V and 4 bases at J, with 4 bases between the two ends. Germline V gene data show CDR1 as MNHNY and CDR2 as SVGAGI (reference sequence). The CDR3 nucleotides read TGTGCCAGCAGTTACTCGATGAATCAGCCCCAGCATTTT. It translates to CASSYSMNQPQHF.

J is TRBJ2-7 and V is TRBV6-5; 8 nucleotides match TRBD2. Losses at the gene ends were 0 bases for V and 6 bases for J; bases not matched to a gene: 4. The length of the CDR3 is 14 residues. Germline CDR1 reads MNHEY; CDR2 reads SVGAGI. The CDR3 DNA follows: TGTGCCAGCAGTTACTCGACGGGGGGGGGCGAGCAGTACTTC. Translation: CASSYSTGGGEQYF.

This chain uses TRBV7-2 with TRBJ2-1; 7 bases align to TRBD2. Trimming removed 1 base from V and 0 bases from J; junction bases left unmatched: 6. The CDR3 spans 17 residues. Looked up from germline, CDR1 is SGHTA and CDR2 is FQGNSA. The CDR3 spells CASSLVASGSSYNEQFF. The CDR3 DNA reads as TGTGCCAGCAGCTTAGTAGCTAGCGGAAGCTCCTACAATGAGCAGTTCTTC.

V and J are TRBV20-1 and TRBJ2-1; D is unclear. Trimming removed 5 bases at V and 3 bases at J, with 2 bases between. Germline V gives CDR1 DFQATT, CDR2 SNEGSKA (reference sequence). This CDR3 contains 10 residues. CDR3 in DNA: TGCAGTGCTTTCTACAATGAGCAGTTCTTC. Translating it yields CSAFYNEQFF.

The CDR3 spells CASSLLAGLVEQYF. In nucleotides, the CDR3 is TGCGCCAGCAGCTTACTAGCGGGGCTGGTGGAGCAGTACTTC. V usage is TRBV5-1 and J usage is TRBJ2-7, with 10 bases matching TRBD2. V lost 2 bases, J lost 7 bases, and 6 bases stayed unmatched. This CDR3 spans 14 amino acids. Germline V lookup: CDR1 SGHRS, CDR2 YFSETQ.

The chain links TRBV6-5 to TRBJ2-1; 8 bases match TRBD2. The CDR3 length is 14 residues. Germline CDR1 is MNHEY and CDR2 is SVGAGI. With 8 bases clipped from V and 8 bases from J, the junction kept 11 bases outside the gene matches. The CDR3 loop reads CASLTGGFMDEQFF. CDR3 in DNA: TGTGCCAGCTTGACGGGAGGGTTTATGGATGAGCAGTTCTTC.

This clone was counted between two and nine times. This chain joins TRBV18 and TRBJ1-2, with D tentatively TRBD1 (5 bases). Germline V gene lookup returns CDR1 KGHSH and CDR2 LQKENI. The CDR3 contains 15 residues. Trimming removed 3 bases from V and 5 bases from J, with 16 bases in between. This CDR3 reads CASSPQNQGPYGYTF. The CDR3 coding sequence is TGTGCCAGCTCACCGCAGAACCAGGGCCCATATGGCTACACCTTC.

The chain is built from TRBV19 and TRBJ1-1; weak D call: TRBD1 (6 bases). The germline V and J ends were trimmed by 5 bases and 1 base, with 11 bases remaining between them. CDR1 is LNHDA and CDR2 is SQIVND in the germline V gene (reference sequence). The CDR3 runs 14 residues. The CDR3 sequence is CASSHRVKNTEAFF. As DNA, the CDR3 is TGTGCCAGTAGTCACAGGGTAAAGAACACTGAAGCTTTCTTT.

CDR3 DNA sequence: TGTGCCACCAGTTCTAGCGGGGGGGTAAACTACAATGAGCAGTTCTTC. Translating gives CATSSSGGVNYNEQFF. This chain connects TRBV24-1 to TRBJ2-1, with 12 bases identical to TRBD2. V shed 6 bases and J 3 bases; nucleotides not matched to a gene: 5. Germline values: CDR1 KGHDR, CDR2 SFDVKD. This CDR3 has 16 residues.

The V call is TRBV6-6, the J call TRBJ1-6; D unclear. V was pared by 6 bases and J by 4 bases, with 13 bases between. Germline lookup yields CDR1 MNHNY and CDR2 SVGAGI (reference sequence). This CDR3 region has 15 residues. CDR3 in amino acids: CASRSVEGYNSPLHF. Here the CDR3 DNA reads TGTGCCAGCAGGTCGGTGGAGGGTTATAATTCACCCCTCCACTTT.

CDR3 amino acids: CASSLWTIDRQLGGYTF. For the CDR3, the DNA is TGTGCCAGCAGTTTATGGACTATAGACAGGCAGTTAGGGGGCTACACCTTC. The chain employs TRBV28 and TRBJ1-2; TRBD1 is a possible D gene (6 bases). Per the germline V gene, CDR1 is MDHEN and CDR2 is SYDVKM. The CDR3 runs 17 residues. Trimming removed 0 bases at V and 8 bases at J, with 22 bases between.

The gene calls are TRBV6-5 and TRBJ1-4; 9 bases map to TRBD1. CDR3 size: 15 residues. The ends lost 2 bases at V and 8 bases at J; junction bases unmatched: 6. Per the germline V gene, CDR1 is MNHEY and CDR2 is SVGAGI. The CDR3 DNA reads as TGTGCCAGCAGTTACCAAGGACAGGGGCGCGAAAAACTGTTTTTT. Translating gives CASSYQGQGREKLFF.

This chain joins TRBV5-1 and TRBJ1-4; no definite D call. The V gene lost 2 bases and the J gene lost 3 bases, with 8 bases spanning the gap. CDR3 length: 14 residues. Germline V lookup: CDR1 SGHRS, CDR2 YFSETQ. This chain's CDR3 is CASSFIGANEKLFF. CDR3 DNA: TGCGCCAGCAGCTTCATCGGGGCTAATGAAAAACTGTTTTTT.